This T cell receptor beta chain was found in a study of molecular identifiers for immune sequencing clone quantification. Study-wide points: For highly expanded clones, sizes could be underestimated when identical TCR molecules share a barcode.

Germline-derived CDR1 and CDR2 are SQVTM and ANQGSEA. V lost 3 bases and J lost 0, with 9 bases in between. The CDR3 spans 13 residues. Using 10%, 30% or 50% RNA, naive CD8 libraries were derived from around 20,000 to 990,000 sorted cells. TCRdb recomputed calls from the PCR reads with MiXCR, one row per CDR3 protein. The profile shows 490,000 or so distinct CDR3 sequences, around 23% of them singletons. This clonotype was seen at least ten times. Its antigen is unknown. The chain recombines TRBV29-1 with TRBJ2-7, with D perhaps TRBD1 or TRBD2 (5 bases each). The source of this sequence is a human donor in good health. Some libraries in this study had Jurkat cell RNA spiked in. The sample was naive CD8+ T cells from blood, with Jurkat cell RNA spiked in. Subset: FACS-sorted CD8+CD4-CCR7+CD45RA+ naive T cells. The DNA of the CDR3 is TGCAGCGTTGAGGGACGGTACTCCTACGAGCAGTACTTC. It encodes CSVEGRYSYEQYF.